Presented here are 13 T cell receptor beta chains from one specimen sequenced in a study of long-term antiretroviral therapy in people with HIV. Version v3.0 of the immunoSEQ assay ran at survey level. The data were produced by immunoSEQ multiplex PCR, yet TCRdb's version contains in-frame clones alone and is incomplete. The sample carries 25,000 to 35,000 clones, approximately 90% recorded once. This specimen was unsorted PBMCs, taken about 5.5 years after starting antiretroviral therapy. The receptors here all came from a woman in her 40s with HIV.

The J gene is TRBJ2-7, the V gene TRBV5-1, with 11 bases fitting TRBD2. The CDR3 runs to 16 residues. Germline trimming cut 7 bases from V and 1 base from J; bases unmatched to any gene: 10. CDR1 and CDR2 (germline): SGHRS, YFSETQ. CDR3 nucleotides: TGCGCCAGCGGCCCCTTAGCGGGAGGGCCTTCCTACGAGCAGTACTTC. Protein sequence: CASGPLAGGPSYEQYF.

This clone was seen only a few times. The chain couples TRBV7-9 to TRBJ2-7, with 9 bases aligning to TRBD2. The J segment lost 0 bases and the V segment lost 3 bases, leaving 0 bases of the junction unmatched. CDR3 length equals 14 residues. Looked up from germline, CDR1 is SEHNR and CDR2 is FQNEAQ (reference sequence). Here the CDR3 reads CASSFSGGSYEQYF. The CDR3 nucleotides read TGTGCCAGCAGCTTTAGCGGGGGCTCCTACGAGCAGTACTTC.

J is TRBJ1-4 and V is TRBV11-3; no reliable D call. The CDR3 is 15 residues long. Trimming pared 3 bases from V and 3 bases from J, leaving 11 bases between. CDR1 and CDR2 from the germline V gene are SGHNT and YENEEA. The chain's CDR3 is CASSFTVLANEKLFF. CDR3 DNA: TGTGCCAGCAGCTTCACCGTCCTGGCTAATGAAAAACTGTTTTTT.

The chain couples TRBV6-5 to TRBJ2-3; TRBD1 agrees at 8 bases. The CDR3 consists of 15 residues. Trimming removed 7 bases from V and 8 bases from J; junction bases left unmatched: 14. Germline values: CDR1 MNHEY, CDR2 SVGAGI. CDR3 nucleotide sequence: TGTGCCAGCACCCCCCCGGGACAGGAAACCGGTACGCAGTATTTT. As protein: CASTPPGQETGTQYF.

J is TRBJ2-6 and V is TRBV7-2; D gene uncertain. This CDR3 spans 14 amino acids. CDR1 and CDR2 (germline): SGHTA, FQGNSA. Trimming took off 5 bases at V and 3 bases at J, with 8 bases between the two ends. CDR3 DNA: TGTGCCAGCAGCCCCCTCCTTGGGGCCAACGTCCTGACTTTC. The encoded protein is CASSPLLGANVLTF.

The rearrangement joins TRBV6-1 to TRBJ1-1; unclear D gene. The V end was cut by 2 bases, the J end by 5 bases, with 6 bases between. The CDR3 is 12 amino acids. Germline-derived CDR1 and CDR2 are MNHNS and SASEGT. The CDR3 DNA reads TGTGCCAGCAGTGAACCTTGGACTGAAGCTTTCTTT. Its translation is CASSEPWTEAFF.

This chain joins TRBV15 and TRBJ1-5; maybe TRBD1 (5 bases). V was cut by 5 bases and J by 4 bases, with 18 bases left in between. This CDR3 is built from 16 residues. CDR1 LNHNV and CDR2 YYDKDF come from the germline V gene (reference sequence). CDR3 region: CATSSDGRAANQPQHF. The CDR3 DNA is TGTGCCACCAGCTCCGACGGCAGGGCGGCAAATCAGCCCCAGCATTTT.

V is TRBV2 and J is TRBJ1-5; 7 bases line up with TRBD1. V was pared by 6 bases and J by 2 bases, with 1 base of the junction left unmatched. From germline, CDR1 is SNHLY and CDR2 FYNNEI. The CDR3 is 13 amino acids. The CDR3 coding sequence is TGTGCCAGCAGCGGACAGGGCAATCAGCCCCAGCATTTT. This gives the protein CASSGQGNQPQHF. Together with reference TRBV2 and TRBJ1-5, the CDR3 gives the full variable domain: EPEVTQTPSHQVTQMGQEVILRCVPISNHLYFYWYRQILGQKVEFLVSFYNNEISEKSEIFDDQFSVERPDGSNFTLKIRSTKLEDSAMYFCASSGQGNQPQHFGDGTRLSIL.

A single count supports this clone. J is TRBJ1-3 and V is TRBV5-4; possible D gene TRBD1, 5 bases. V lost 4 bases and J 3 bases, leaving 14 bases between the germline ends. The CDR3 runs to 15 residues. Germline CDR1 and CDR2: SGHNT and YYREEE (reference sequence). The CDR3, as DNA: TGTGCCAGCAGCGCCGGGGGTCCTTATGGAAACACCATATATTTT. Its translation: CASSAGGPYGNTIYF.

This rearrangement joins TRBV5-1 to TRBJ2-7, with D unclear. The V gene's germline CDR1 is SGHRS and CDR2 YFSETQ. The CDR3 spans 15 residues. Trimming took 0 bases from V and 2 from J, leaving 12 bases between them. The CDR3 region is CASSLDVQMTYEQYF. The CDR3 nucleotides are TGCGCCAGCAGCTTGGATGTACAGATGACCTACGAGCAGTACTTC.

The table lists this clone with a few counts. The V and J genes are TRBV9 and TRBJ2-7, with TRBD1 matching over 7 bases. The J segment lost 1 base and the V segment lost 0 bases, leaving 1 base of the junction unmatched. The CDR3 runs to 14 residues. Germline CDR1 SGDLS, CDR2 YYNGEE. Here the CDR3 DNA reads TGTGCCAGCAGCGTAGAGGGACAGTCCTACGAGCAGTACTTC. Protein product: CASSVEGQSYEQYF.

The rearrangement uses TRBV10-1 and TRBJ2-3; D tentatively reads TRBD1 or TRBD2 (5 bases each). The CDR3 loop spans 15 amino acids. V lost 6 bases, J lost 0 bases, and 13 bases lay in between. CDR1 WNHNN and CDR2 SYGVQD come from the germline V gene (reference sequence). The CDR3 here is CASSEAGSSTDTQYF. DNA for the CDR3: TGCGCCAGCAGCGAAGCAGGGAGTAGCACAGATACGCAGTATTTT.

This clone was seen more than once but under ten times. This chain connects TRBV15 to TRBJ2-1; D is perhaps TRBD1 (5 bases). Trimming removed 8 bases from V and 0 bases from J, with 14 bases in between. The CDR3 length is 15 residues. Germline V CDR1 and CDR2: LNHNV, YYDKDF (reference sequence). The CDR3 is CATWGRMGSYNEQFF. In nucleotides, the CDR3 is TGTGCCACCTGGGGCCGGATGGGCTCCTACAATGAGCAGTTCTTC.